Presented here are 27 T cell receptor beta chains from one specimen sequenced in a study of blood T cell repertoires in COVID-19. Measured with immunoSEQ multiplex PCR; TCRdb has only the in-frame clones, and not every one. The sample contains about 76,000 clones, 85% of which appear only once. The sample taken for sequencing was peripheral blood. Every receptor here comes from a man aged 45-60 years with COVID-19, enrolled during active disease.

V and J are TRBV28 and TRBJ1-1, with a tentative D call TRBD1 (5 bases). V was trimmed by 9 bases and J by 8 bases, leaving 13 bases between them. The CDR3 loop spans 11 amino acids. CDR1 is MDHEN, CDR2 SYDVKM, per germline. The CDR3 loop is CASITRGEAFF. DNA for the CDR3: TGTGCCAGTATCACCCGGGGGGAAGCTTTCTTT.

This chain connects TRBV6-6 to TRBJ1-1; 8 nucleotides match TRBD1. CDR1 and CDR2 (germline): MNHNY, SVGAGI (reference sequence). J lost 0 bases, V lost 6 bases, and 6 bases had no gene match. CDR3 size: 15 residues. The CDR3 DNA is TGTGCCAGCAGACCCCTGACAGGGGTGAACACTGAAGCTTTCTTT. It yields the protein CASRPLTGVNTEAFF.

This clone has just one count. V and J are TRBV10-2 and TRBJ2-1; TRBD2 matches at 9 bases. This CDR3 comprises 16 residues. J lost 0 bases, V lost 4 bases, and 4 bases had no gene match. From germline, CDR1 is WSHSY and CDR2 SAAADI. The CDR3 spells CASSVPSGASYNEQFF. CDR3 nucleotide sequence: TGCGCCAGCAGTGTCCCTAGCGGGGCCTCCTACAATGAGCAGTTCTTC.

The chain employs TRBV18 and TRBJ1-4; 7 bases map to TRBD1. Germline V gives CDR1 KGHSH, CDR2 LQKENI. V lost 2 bases, J lost 4 bases, and 4 bases stayed unmatched. The CDR3 is 15 amino acids. The CDR3 is CASSPDRVNNEKLFF. CDR3 nucleotide sequence: TGTGCCAGCTCACCAGACAGGGTGAATAATGAAAAACTGTTTTTT.

This chain joins TRBV5-1 and TRBJ1-1; no clear D. The V end lost 4 bases, the J end lost 1 base, and 14 bases lay between the germline ends. The germline CDR1 and CDR2 sequences are SGHRS and YFSETQ. This CDR3 has 15 residues. CDR3 residues: CASSLRGGENTEAFF. In nucleotides, the CDR3 is TGCGCCAGCAGCCTCCGGGGAGGAGAGAACACTGAAGCTTTCTTT.

The chain employs TRBV30 and TRBJ2-7, with TRBD2 as a possible D gene (5 bases). Germline assignment: CDR1 GTSNPN and CDR2 SVGIG (reference sequence). Deletions cut 0 bases from V and 4 bases from J, with 10 bases between. The CDR3 is 13 residues long. CDR3 residues: CAWSVRTPYEQYF. The DNA of the CDR3 is TGTGCCTGGAGTGTACGGACTCCTTACGAGCAGTACTTC.

This rearrangement joins TRBV25-1 to TRBJ2-2, with D perhaps matching TRBD1 (6 bases). Trimming cost V 7 bases and J 0 bases, with 15 bases left between them. The germline V gene encodes CDR1 MGHDK and CDR2 SYGVNS. CDR3 size: 16 residues. CDR3 DNA sequence: TGTGCCAGCAACCCTACAGGGTGGACGAACACCGGGGAGCTGTTTTTT. Translated, it gives CASNPTGWTNTGELFF.

V and J are TRBV10-2 and TRBJ1-1, with 7 bases that match TRBD1. The J segment lost 11 bases and the V segment lost 2 bases, leaving 5 bases of the junction unmatched. CDR3 length: 12 residues. Germline values: CDR1 WSHSY, CDR2 SAAADI. The CDR3 loop is CASSENDRVAFF. The CDR3 DNA is TGCGCCAGCAGTGAGAACGACAGGGTTGCTTTCTTT.

This clone was observed a handful of times. The gene calls are TRBV7-8 and TRBJ2-7; a possible D gene is TRBD2 (6 bases). V was shortened by 5 bases and J by 12 bases, with 17 bases between the two germline ends. The length of the CDR3 is 12 residues. The germline V gene encodes CDR1 SGHVS and CDR2 FQNEAQ. For the CDR3, the DNA is TGTGCCAGCAGCAACGAGGCGGGGCAGGGGTACTTC. It specifies CASSNEAGQGYF. The full variable domain, in which reference TRBV7-8 and TRBJ2-7 provide the parts outside the CDR3, is GAGVSQSPRYKVAKRGQDVALRCDPISGHVSLFWYQQALGQGPEFLTYFQNEAQLDKSGLPSDRFFAERPEGSVSTLKIQRTQQEDSAVYLCASSNEAGQGYFGPGTRLTVT.

The chain couples TRBV5-4 to TRBJ2-3; no reliable D call. The germline gives CDR1 SGHNT, CDR2 YYREEE (reference sequence). V lost 2 bases and J lost 2, with 9 bases in between. The CDR3 length is 14 residues. In DNA form, the CDR3 reads TGTGCCAGCAGCTTCTTCGAGTACACAGATACGCAGTATTTT. This gives the protein CASSFFEYTDTQYF.

The J gene is TRBJ2-1, the V gene TRBV11-2; tentative D call: TRBD1 (5 bases). Germline V lookup: CDR1 SGHAT, CDR2 FQNNGV. The V end was cut by 0 bases, the J end by 14 bases, with 11 bases between. CDR3 length equals 12 residues. Here the CDR3 reads CASSLDGPGKFF. The CDR3 DNA reads TGTGCCAGCAGCTTAGATGGGCCAGGGAAGTTCTTC.

V gene TRBV6-5 combines with J gene TRBJ1-1; 9 bases fit TRBD1. The ends lost 0 bases at V and 6 bases at J; junction bases unmatched: 8. The CDR3 has 16 residues. Germline V lookup: CDR1 MNHEY, CDR2 SVGAGI. CDR3 amino acids: CASSYSSQGAGSEAFF. The CDR3 DNA reads as TGTGCCAGCAGTTACTCATCACAGGGGGCAGGATCTGAAGCTTTCTTT.

The V call is TRBV11-2, the J call TRBJ1-1, with no clear D. The germline V gene encodes CDR1 SGHAT and CDR2 FQNNGV. The CDR3 is made up of 15 amino acids. V was clipped by 5 bases and J by 3 bases, with 16 bases between them. CDR3 in DNA: TGTGCCAGCAGCCCATCCCATCAGTCGTACACTGAAGCTTTCTTT. Protein product: CASSPSHQSYTEAFF.

The genes are TRBV30 and TRBJ1-5, with D possibly being TRBD1 (5 bases). With 3 bases removed from V and 6 bases from J, the gap between germline ends came to 9 bases. CDR1 and CDR2 from the germline V gene are GTSNPN and SVGIG (reference sequence). The CDR3 loop spans 12 amino acids. Here the CDR3 DNA reads TGTGCCTGGAGCGGAAGGGGTCAGCCCCAGCATTTT. Amino acids: CAWSGRGQPQHF.

V usage is TRBV4-1 and J usage is TRBJ1-2, with D possibly matching TRBD1 (5 bases). Looked up from germline, CDR1 is MGHRA and CDR2 is YSYEKL. The CDR3 sequence is 15 residues long. The V end was cut by 0 bases, the J end by 0 bases, with 8 bases between. CDR3 bases: TGCGCCAGCAGCCAAGAAGGGGTTTCTAACTATGGCTACACCTTC. It yields the protein CASSQEGVSNYGYTF.

The rearrangement joins TRBV24-1 to TRBJ2-1; TRBD1 matches 10 bases. V was pared by 3 bases and J by 4 bases, with 5 bases of the junction left unmatched. The CDR3 runs 16 residues. Germline CDR1 and CDR2: KGHDR and SFDVKD. The CDR3 nucleotides are TGTGCCACCAGTGATGCCGGGACAGGGGCGTACAATGAGCAGTTCTTC. Its translation: CATSDAGTGAYNEQFF.

In its sample, this clone was seen a few times. V usage is TRBV6-5 and J usage is TRBJ1-1, with D maybe TRBD1 (5 bases). The CDR3 sequence is 14 residues long. With 8 bases removed from V and 1 base from J, the gap between germline ends came to 14 bases. The V gene's germline CDR1 is MNHEY and CDR2 SVGAGI. The CDR3 is CASEKDTPNTEAFF. The CDR3 DNA reads as TGTGCCAGCGAGAAGGACACCCCGAACACTGAAGCTTTCTTT.

The chain combines TRBV5-4 with TRBJ2-7, with a weak D call TRBD2 (6 bases). The CDR3 covers 15 residues. The germline CDR1 and CDR2 sequences are SGHNT and YYREEE (reference sequence). V shed 4 bases and J shed 7 bases, with 21 bases lying between them. CDR3 sequence: CASSPGGRREAEQYF. The DNA for the CDR3 is TGTGCCAGCAGCCCTGGGGGACGGCGGGAAGCGGAGCAGTACTTC.

V and J are TRBV6-4 and TRBJ2-5; the D gene is possibly TRBD1 (5 bases). The V and J ends lost 3 bases and 1 base respectively, with 6 bases between them. The CDR3 is 13 amino acids. The germline V gene has CDR1 MRHNA and CDR2 SNTAGT. This CDR3 is CASSEGPQETQYF. The CDR3, as DNA: TGTGCCAGCAGTGAGGGGCCCCAAGAGACCCAGTACTTC.

CDR3 nucleotides: TGTGCCAGCAGCTTAGCGGGTTCGCTCGGCTACACCTTC. Amino acid sequence: CASSLAGSLGYTF. J is TRBJ1-2 and V is TRBV11-2; D is ambiguous. Germline CDR1 SGHAT, CDR2 FQNNGV. The V end was cut by 1 base, the J end by 8 bases, with 11 bases between. This CDR3 contains 13 residues.

The chain uses TRBV5-1 and TRBJ2-1; TRBD1 aligns across 8 bases. The ends lost 4 bases at V and 6 bases at J; junction bases unmatched: 9. The V gene's germline CDR1 is SGHRS and CDR2 YFSETQ. The CDR3 contains 15 residues. CDR3 coding DNA: TGCGCCAGCAGCCAAGGACAGGGTGGGACCAATGAGCAGTTCTTC. Its translation: CASSQGQGGTNEQFF.

This clone has just a few counts. The genes are TRBV19 and TRBJ1-1, with D possibly matching TRBD1 (5 bases). Germline values: CDR1 LNHDA, CDR2 SQIVND (reference sequence). The V end was cut by 5 bases, the J end by 2 bases, with 12 bases between. The CDR3 runs 14 residues. CDR3 loop: CASSPRAANTEAFF. The CDR3 DNA follows: TGTGCCAGTAGTCCCAGGGCGGCCAACACTGAAGCTTTCTTT.

This chain links TRBV7-9 with TRBJ1-4; unclear D gene. Germline CDR1 SEHNR, CDR2 FQNEAQ (reference sequence). The germline V and J ends were trimmed by 6 bases and 8 bases, with 7 bases remaining between them. CDR3 length equals 11 residues. The CDR3 spells CASSPSEKLFF. CDR3 DNA: TGTGCCAGCAGTCCTTCCGAAAAACTGTTTTTT.

The genes are TRBV9 and TRBJ2-1; no clear D gene. V lost 2 bases to trimming and J lost 12 bases, with 12 bases between them. Per the germline V gene, CDR1 is SGDLS and CDR2 is YYNGEE. CDR3 length: 12 amino acids. The CDR3 loop is CASSVTDVPQFF. The CDR3 DNA reads as TGTGCCAGCAGCGTTACAGATGTCCCGCAGTTCTTC. The full variable domain, rest sourced from reference TRBV9 and TRBJ2-1, is DSGVTQTPKHLITATGQRVTLRCSPRSGDLSVYWYQQSLDQGLQFLIQYYNGEERAKGNILERFSAQQFPDLHSELNLSSLELGDSALYFCASSVTDVPQFFGPGTRLTVL.

V and J are TRBV6-6 and TRBJ1-6; D may be TRBD1 (5 bases). Germline loops: CDR1 MNHNY, CDR2 SVGAGI (reference sequence). Trimming took off 0 bases at V and 6 bases at J, with 6 bases between the two ends. The CDR3 sequence is 14 residues long. The CDR3: CASSYSDINSPLHF. The CDR3 nucleotides read TGTGCCAGCAGTTACTCGGACATTAATTCACCCCTCCACTTT.

This chain links TRBV4-2 with TRBJ1-4, with 9 bases identical to TRBD1. CDR3 size: 18 residues. The germline CDR1 and CDR2 sequences are LGHNA and YNFKEQ. The trim removed 1 base at V and 4 bases at J, leaving 10 bases unmatched. CDR3: CASSQVGFPGQGNEKLFF. The CDR3 DNA follows: TGTGCCAGCAGCCAAGTAGGGTTCCCGGGACAGGGTAATGAAAAACTGTTTTTT.

Here the CDR3 DNA reads TGTGCCAGCACTGCGACAGCAACCTATGGCTACACCTTC. It codes for CASTATATYGYTF. V is TRBV6-5 and J is TRBJ1-2, with D possibly matching TRBD1 (5 bases). The CDR3 is made up of 13 amino acids. The ends were cut back, 7 bases at V and 4 bases at J, with 13 bases in the middle. Germline loops: CDR1 MNHEY, CDR2 SVGAGI.